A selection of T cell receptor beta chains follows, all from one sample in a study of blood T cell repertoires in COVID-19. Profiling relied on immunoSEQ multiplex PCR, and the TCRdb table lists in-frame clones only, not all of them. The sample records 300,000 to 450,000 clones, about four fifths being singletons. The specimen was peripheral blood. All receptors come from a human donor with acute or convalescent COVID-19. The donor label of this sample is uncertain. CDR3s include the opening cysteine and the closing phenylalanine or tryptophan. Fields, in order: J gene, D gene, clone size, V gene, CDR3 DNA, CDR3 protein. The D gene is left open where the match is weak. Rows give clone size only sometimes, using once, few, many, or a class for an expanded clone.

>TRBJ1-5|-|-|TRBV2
TGTGCCAGCAGTGCCGAGCAGGGCCCCAATCAGCCCCAGCATTTT
CASSAEQGPNQPQHF
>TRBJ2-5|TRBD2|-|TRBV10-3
TGTGCCATCAGAGACTCGGGGGGAGCAGAGACCCAGTACTTC
CAIRDSGGAETQYF
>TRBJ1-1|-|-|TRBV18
TGTGCCAGCTCACCCTACACGGGCTCCGTTATTCAAGGGGAGAACACTGAAGCTTTCTTT
CASSPYTGSVIQGENTEAFF
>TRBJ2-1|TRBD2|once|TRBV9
TGTGCCAGCAGCGTTAGCGGGTTGTCCTACAATGAGCAGTTCTTC
CASSVSGLSYNEQFF
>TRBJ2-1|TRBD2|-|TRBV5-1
TGCGCCAGCAGCCTAGGACTAGCGGGAGGCTATGAGCAGTTCTTC
CASSLGLAGGYEQFF
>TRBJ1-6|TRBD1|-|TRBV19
TGTGCCAGTAGTCGGACAGGGAGCTCCTATAATTCACCCCTCCACTTT
CASSRTGSSYNSPLHF
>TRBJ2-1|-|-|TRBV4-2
TGTGCCAGCAGCCAAGTAGCCGGGACACTGCAGTTCTTC
CASSQVAGTLQFF
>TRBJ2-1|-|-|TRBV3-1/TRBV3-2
TGTGCCAGCAGCCGTGACTTGAGAGAGGGTGAGCAGTTCTTC
CASSRDLREGEQFF
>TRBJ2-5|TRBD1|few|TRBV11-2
TGTGCCAGCAGCTTACTCACAGGGGGACAAGAGACCCAGTACTTC
CASSLLTGGQETQYF
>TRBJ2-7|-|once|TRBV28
TGTGCCAGCAGTTTGCCCGGGTACGAGCAGTACTTC
CASSLPGYEQYF
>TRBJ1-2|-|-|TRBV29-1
TGCCGCGGGCGGGGGGGAAAGGGCTACACCTTC
CRGRGGKGYTF
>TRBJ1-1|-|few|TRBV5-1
TGCGCCAGCAGCTTTGGCGGTGAAGCTTTCTTT
CASSFGGEAFF
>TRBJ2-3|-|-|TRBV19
TGTGCCACCCGGTTAAGTGGTGATACGCAGTATTTT
CATRLSGDTQYF
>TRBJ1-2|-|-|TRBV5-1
TGCGCCAGCAGCTTGACAGCAGAATATGGCTACACCTTC
CASSLTAEYGYTF
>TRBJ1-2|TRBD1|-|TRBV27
TGTGCCAGCAGCAACACAGGGGGCGCGTCATTGGTAGGCTACACCTTC
CASSNTGGASLVGYTF
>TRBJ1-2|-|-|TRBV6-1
TGTGCCAGCAGTGAAGTTGGCCGCAGCTATGGCTACACCTTC
CASSEVGRSYGYTF
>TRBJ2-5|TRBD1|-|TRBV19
TGTGCCAGTAGACACGACAGGGCTGAGACCCAGTACTTC
CASRHDRAETQYF
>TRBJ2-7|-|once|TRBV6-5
TGTGCCAGCGGGCGGGGTTTCTCCTACGAGCAGTACTTC
CASGRGFSYEQYF
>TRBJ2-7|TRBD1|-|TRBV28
TGTGCCAGCAGTCCACAGGGGATATACTACGAGCAGTACTTC
CASSPQGIYYEQYF
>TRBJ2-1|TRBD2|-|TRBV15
TGTGCCACCAGCAGGGGGACTAGCGGCTACAATGAGCAGTTCTTC
CATSRGTSGYNEQFF
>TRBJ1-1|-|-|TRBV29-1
TGCAGCGTTCCCAGGTCGAACACTGAAGCTTTCTTT
CSVPRSNTEAFF
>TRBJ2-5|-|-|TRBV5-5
TGTGCCAGCAGCCGTGGCCAATTCCAAGAGACCCAGTACTTC
CASSRGQFQETQYF
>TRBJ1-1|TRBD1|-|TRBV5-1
TGCGCCAGCAGCTTGGCAGGGGGCCCGAACACTGAAGCTTTCTTT
CASSLAGGPNTEAFF
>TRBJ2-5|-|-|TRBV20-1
TGCAGTGCTATAGCGACTGAGACCCAGTACTTC
CSAIATETQYF
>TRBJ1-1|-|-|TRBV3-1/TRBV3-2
TGTGCCAGCAGCTTAAGGACAGCGAACACTGAAGCTTTCTTT
CASSLRTANTEAFF
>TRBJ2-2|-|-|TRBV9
TGTGCCAGCAGCGTCCTACAGGGGAACACCGGGGAGCTGTTTTTT
CASSVLQGNTGELFF
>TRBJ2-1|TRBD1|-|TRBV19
TGTGCCAGTATTCAAACCGGGACAGGGACTGAAGAGCAGTTCTTC
CASIQTGTGTEEQFF
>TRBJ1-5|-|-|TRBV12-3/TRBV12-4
TGTGCCAAGGCAGGAAGCAATCAGCCCCAGCATTTT
CAKAGSNQPQHF
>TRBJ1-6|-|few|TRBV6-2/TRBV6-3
TGTGCCAGCAGTTCCCCTCCTGATGAGGGAGAGGATTCACCCCTCCACTTT
CASSSPPDEGEDSPLHF
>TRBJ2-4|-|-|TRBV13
TGTGCCAGCAGCTTAGGAGAGACCAAAAACATTCAGTACTTC
CASSLGETKNIQYF
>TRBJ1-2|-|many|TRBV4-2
TGTGCCAGCAGCCAAGAAAGGGGAACCTATGGCTACACCTTC
CASSQERGTYGYTF
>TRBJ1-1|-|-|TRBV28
TGTGCCAGCAGTTTTGGCCGGGTCAAAACTGAAGCTTTCTTT
CASSFGRVKTEAFF
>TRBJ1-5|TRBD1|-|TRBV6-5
TGTGCCAGCAGTTCCCGGGACAGGGTGAATCAGCCCCAGCATTTT
CASSSRDRVNQPQHF
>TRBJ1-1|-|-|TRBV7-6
TGTGCCAGCAGCTTAGCAAGAGGAGGGACTGCGAACACTGAAGCTTTCTTT
CASSLARGGTANTEAFF
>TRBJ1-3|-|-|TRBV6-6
TGTGCCAGCAGTCCCGTAAGGAGGGCTGGAAACACCATATATTTT
CASSPVRRAGNTIYF
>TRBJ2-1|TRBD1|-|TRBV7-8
TGTGCCAGCAGCTTAGAGAGACAGGGAGCCTTCTCCTACAATGAGCAGTTCTTC
CASSLERQGAFSYNEQFF
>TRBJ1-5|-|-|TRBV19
TGTGCCAGTAGTATTAGAGGTAATCAGCCCCAGCATTTT
CASSIRGNQPQHF
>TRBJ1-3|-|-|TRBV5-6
TGTGCCAGCAGCTTGAGGGGGTCCTCTGGAAACACCATATATTTT
CASSLRGSSGNTIYF
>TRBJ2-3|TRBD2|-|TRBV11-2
TGTGCCAGCAGCTTACAGTTGACTAGCGGGGGTACGCAGTATTTT
CASSLQLTSGGTQYF
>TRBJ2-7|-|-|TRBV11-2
TGTGCCAGCAGCTTGGACCTAGCCAAGTACTTC
CASSLDLAKYF
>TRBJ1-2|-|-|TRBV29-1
TGCAGCGTTGTGGGGCGCCTGGGCTACACCTTC
CSVVGRLGYTF
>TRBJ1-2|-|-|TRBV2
TGTGCCAGCAACCTCGTGGGGAGTTCTAACTATGGCTACACCTTC
CASNLVGSSNYGYTF
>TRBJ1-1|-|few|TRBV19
TGTGCCAGTATCGGGTTGGTGAACACTGAAGCTTTCTTT
CASIGLVNTEAFF
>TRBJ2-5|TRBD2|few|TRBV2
TGTGCCAGCAGTGAAGCGCTTCAAGCGGGGGGGTACCAAGAGACCCAGTACTTC
CASSEALQAGGYQETQYF
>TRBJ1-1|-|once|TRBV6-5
TGTGCCAGCAGTCCCGTTCACACAGTCAACACTGAAGCTTTCTTT
CASSPVHTVNTEAFF
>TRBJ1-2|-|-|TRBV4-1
TGCGCCAGCAGCCAAGAGTCAGTTTATGGCTACACCTTC
CASSQESVYGYTF
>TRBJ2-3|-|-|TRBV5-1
TGCGCCAGCAGCTTGGTGGACACGTGGTCAGATACGCAGTATTTT
CASSLVDTWSDTQYF
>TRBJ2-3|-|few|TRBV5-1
TGCGCCAGCAGCGTATACGTTCTGAGCGCCTCTAGCACAGATACGCAGTATTTT
CASSVYVLSASSTDTQYF
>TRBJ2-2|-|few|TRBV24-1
TGTGCCACCAGTGATCCGGTAAGGGGGGGTCACACCGGGGAGCTGTTTTTT
CATSDPVRGGHTGELFF